A single sample is the source of the 14 T cell receptor beta chains below, sequenced in a study of control samples from healthy donors and cancer patients. Some clones are missing from TCRdb's copy, which holds only in-frame ones; the method was immunoSEQ multiplex PCR. The sample has 190,000 or so clones; 85% to 95% are singletons. The specimen was blood. The receptor set was obtained from a young man in good health.

The chain is built from TRBV30 and TRBJ1-3, with D perhaps matching TRBD1 (6 bases). The CDR3 extends over 16 amino acids. The V gene lost 4 bases and the J gene lost 2 bases, with 18 bases spanning the gap. Germline CDR1 is GTSNPN and CDR2 is SVGIG (reference sequence). The CDR3 nucleotides read TGTGCCTGGAACCCGGGACACGGTGTTGCTGGAAACACCATATATTTT. It specifies CAWNPGHGVAGNTIYF.

V gene TRBV7-9 combines with J gene TRBJ2-3; no clear D. V was shortened by 7 bases and J by 3 bases, with 11 bases between the two germline ends. Germline values: CDR1 SEHNR, CDR2 FQNEAQ (reference sequence). The CDR3 is made up of 13 amino acids. CDR3 sequence: CASIRTTTDTQYF. CDR3 in DNA: TGTGCCAGCATCCGAACAACGACAGATACGCAGTATTTT.

The chain has TRBV5-4 and TRBJ2-7, with 9 bases identical to TRBD2. J lost 7 bases, V lost 0 bases, and 8 bases had no gene match. The CDR3 is 15 residues long. The germline CDR1 and CDR2 sequences are SGHNT and YYREEE (reference sequence). The CDR3 DNA reads as TGTGCCAGCAGCTTGGGCAATAGCGGGGGAAGGGAGCAGTACTTC. This codes for CASSLGNSGGREQYF.

This clone was counted a single time. V and J are TRBV30 and TRBJ2-7; 10 bases map to TRBD1. CDR3 length: 15 amino acids. The germline gives CDR1 GTSNPN, CDR2 SVGIG (reference sequence). With V trimmed by 3 bases and J by 4 bases, 9 bases remained unmatched. In DNA form, the CDR3 reads TGTGCCTGGAGACCCGACAGGGGGCGGTTGTACGAGCAGTACTTC. Its protein is CAWRPDRGRLYEQYF. Variable domain in full (rest from reference TRBV30 and TRBJ2-7): SQTIHQWPATLVQPVGSPLSLECTVEGTSNPNLYWYRQAAGRGLQLLFYSVGIGQISSEVPQNLSASRPQDRQFILSSKKLLLSDSGFYLCAWRPDRGRLYEQYFGPGTRLTVT.

J is TRBJ2-5 and V is TRBV28; D is unresolved. The CDR3 length is 15 residues. V shed 6 bases and J shed 0 bases, with 14 bases lying between them. CDR1 is MDHEN and CDR2 is SYDVKM in the germline V gene. The CDR3 sequence is CASSVGDAYQETQYF. CDR3 DNA: TGTGCCAGCAGCGTAGGAGACGCGTACCAAGAGACCCAGTACTTC.

This sequence joins TRBV6-7 and TRBJ2-7; D possibly corresponds to TRBD1 (7 bases). TRBV6-7 is an ORF for which the function is uncertain. The CDR3 consists of 16 residues. Trimming left V 10 bases short and J 4 bases short, with 26 bases between. CDR3 DNA: TGTGCCAACCCTACCGGGAGAGGGGGCGCCCCATACGAGCAGTACTTC. Amino acid sequence: CANPTGRGGAPYEQYF.

This clone came up a few times. The chain joins TRBV6-4 to TRBJ1-1; possible D gene TRBD1, 6 bases. Trimming left V 3 bases short and J 5 bases short, with 13 bases between. Per germline, CDR1 MRHNA and CDR2 SNTAGT. The CDR3 spans 14 residues. The CDR3 sequence: CASSEGGYSTEAFF. In DNA form, the CDR3 reads TGTGCCAGCAGTGAAGGGGGGTATAGTACTGAAGCTTTCTTT.

The J gene is TRBJ2-1, the V gene TRBV7-9; unclear D gene. Per germline, CDR1 SEHNR and CDR2 FQNEAQ (reference sequence). Trimming stripped 0 bases from V and 4 bases from J, with 10 bases between. This CDR3 comprises 15 residues. The CDR3 loop reads CASSLAQVLYNEQFF. The CDR3 nucleotides read TGTGCCAGCAGCTTAGCCCAGGTACTTTACAATGAGCAGTTCTTC.

The genes are TRBV9 and TRBJ1-1; possible D gene TRBD1, 5 bases. CDR1 is SGDLS and CDR2 is YYNGEE in the germline V gene. Trimming took off 3 bases at V and 2 bases at J, with 8 bases between the two ends. The CDR3 totals 13 residues. The CDR3 region has the DNA TGTGCCAGCAGCGCACAGGCTAACACTGAAGCTTTCTTT. It specifies CASSAQANTEAFF.

This chain uses TRBV7-3 with TRBJ2-1; 7 bases map to TRBD2. With V trimmed by 1 base and J by 3 bases, 6 bases remained unmatched. The CDR3 is made up of 16 amino acids. Germline V gene sequence: CDR1 SGHTA, CDR2 FQGTGA. The CDR3 reads CASSLREGSFYNEQFF. The DNA for the CDR3 is TGTGCCAGCAGCTTAAGGGAGGGTAGCTTCTACAATGAGCAGTTCTTC.

V is TRBV6-5 and J is TRBJ2-5; 11 positions match TRBD2. This CDR3 contains 14 residues. With V trimmed by 10 bases and J by 0 bases, 4 bases remained unmatched. CDR1 and CDR2 from the germline V gene are MNHEY and SVGAGI. DNA for the CDR3: TGTGCCATACCGGGACTAGCGGACCAAGAGACCCAGTACTTC. Translating gives CAIPGLADQETQYF.

V and J are TRBV5-1 and TRBJ1-1, with 8 nucleotides matching TRBD1. The CDR3 is 14 amino acids. The germline CDR1 and CDR2 sequences are SGHRS and YFSETQ. V shed 4 bases, J shed 5 bases, and the junction held 7 bases outside the gene matches. The CDR3 nucleotides are TGCGCCAGCAGCCTGCCACAGGGGGGGACTGAAGCTTTCTTT. Its translation: CASSLPQGGTEAFF.

The chain employs TRBV5-1 and TRBJ1-3, with D perhaps matching TRBD1 (5 bases). V was trimmed by 3 bases and J by 1 base, leaving 14 bases between them. CDR3 length equals 16 residues. Looked up from germline, CDR1 is SGHRS and CDR2 is YFSETQ. In nucleotides, the CDR3 is TGCGCCAGCAGCTCCTCCGGGACGGCTTCTGGAAACACCATATATTTT. Encoded protein: CASSSSGTASGNTIYF. The entire variable domain, with the rest obtained from reference TRBV5-1 and TRBJ1-3, is as follows: KAGVTQTPRYLIKTRGQQVTLSCSPISGHRSVSWYQQTPGQGLQFLFEYFSETQRNKGNFPGRFSGRQFSNSRSEMNVSTLELGDSALYLCASSSSGTASGNTIYFGEGSWLTVV.

The V call is TRBV5-1, the J call TRBJ2-1; 7 bases line up with TRBD1. Germline V CDR1 and CDR2: SGHRS, YFSETQ. The CDR3 has 13 amino acids. With V trimmed by 6 bases and J by 4 bases, 4 bases remained unmatched. The CDR3 loop is CASTGQPYNEQFF. The CDR3 DNA is TGCGCCAGCACGGGACAGCCTTACAATGAGCAGTTCTTC.